This T cell receptor (beta chain) originates from a study of cytotoxic CD8 clonotypes in ibrutinib-treated CLL. Study-wide findings and caveats: Investigators sampled sustained-remission and progressing patients at differing times. Public clonotypes were rare and shrank or held steady on treatment.

Regarding this clone: Its specificity is not known.

Target depth was 1 in 200,000 to 1 in 1 million T cells, about 10x per clonotype. Assay: immunoSEQ multiplex PCR; the TCRdb copy retains only in-frame clones and omits some. The repertoire includes some 170,000 clones, about 88% of them detected once, and approximately 3% sits in the top ten. PBMCs were cryopreserved, and roughly 1.9 micrograms of genomic DNA from them went into TCR beta libraries. CDR3 length equals 13 residues. The ends were cut back, 0 bases at V and 10 bases at J, with 11 bases in the middle. Germline V gene lookup returns CDR1 SGHRS and CDR2 YFSETQ. J is TRBJ2-4 and V is TRBV5-1; D tentatively fits TRBD1 or TRBD2 (5 bases each). The source material was PBMCs, sampled at disease progression, from a patient treated with ibrutinib. This receptor was identified in a human donor with chronic lymphocytic leukemia. The CDR3 reads CASSLGGRNIQYF. The DNA for the CDR3 is TGCGCCAGCAGCTTGGGGGGACGAAATATTCAGTACTTC.